Reported below is one T cell receptor beta chain. This specimen comes from a study of blood T cell repertoires in COVID-19. Sequencing used immunoSEQ multiplex PCR; TCRdb keeps in-frame clones, though not all of them. The sample includes 200,000 to 300,000 clones, more than 75% of them seen just once. The germline V gene has CDR1 SGHAT and CDR2 FQNNGV. CDR3 length equals 17 residues. After removal of 4 bases from V and 3 bases from J, the junction contained 12 bases not matched to a gene. This TCR was recovered from a man in his forties or fifties who had recovered from COVID-19. Material: peripheral blood. This rearrangement joins TRBV11-2 to TRBJ2-7; TRBD1 matches at 10 bases. The CDR3 DNA reads TGTGCCAGCAGCTCGCACTTGACAGGGGGCTTGGGCTACGAGCAGTACTTC. Its translation: CASSSHLTGGLGYEQYF.